A selection of T cell receptor beta chains follows, all from one sample in a study of cytomegalovirus exposure and HLA in healthy donors. Sequencing was performed with immunoSEQ multiplex PCR; in TCRdb, only in-frame clones are kept and a portion is missing. The sample has approximately 100,000 clones; about 76% are singletons. The sequenced sample consisted of PBMCs. All receptors come from a woman between 40 and 55 years old in good health and CMV-seronegative. CDR3s include the opening cysteine and the closing phenylalanine or tryptophan. A D gene is named only where the DNA matches it firmly. Expanded clones are given a class, and other clones once, few, many or no size at all.

d_call	clone_size	v_call	j_call	cdr3_aa	cdr3_nt
.	.	TRBV9	TRBJ2-2	CASGAGFRAGELFF	TGTGCCAGCGGCGCCGGATTTCGGGCCGGGGAGCTGTTTTTT
.	once	TRBV15	TRBJ2-1	CATSELSVRGSYNEQFF	TGTGCCACCAGCGAACTTTCCGTTCGGGGCTCCTACAATGAGCAGTTCTTC
.	.	TRBV7-2	TRBJ2-2	CASSLQAANTGELFF	TGTGCCAGCAGCTTGCAGGCCGCGAACACCGGGGAGCTGTTTTTT
TRBD1	.	TRBV5-6	TRBJ2-1	CASTSTRDRRFF	TGTGCCAGCACCTCAACTCGGGACAGGCGGTTCTTC
.	.	TRBV5-6	TRBJ1-2	CASRLWGRGNYGYTF	TGTGCCAGCAGACTCTGGGGGCGGGGGAACTATGGCTACACCTTC
.	.	TRBV11-2	TRBJ1-6	CASSLDGQPSF	TGTGCCAGCAGCTTAGATGGACAGCCGTCCTTT
.	few	TRBV30	TRBJ2-3	CAWSVKFAGSTDTQYF	TGTGCCTGGAGTGTAAAGTTCGCGGGCAGCACAGATACGCAGTATTTT
TRBD1	.	TRBV6-6	TRBJ2-7	CASTKGGQGNYEQYF	TGTGCCAGCACCAAAGGGGGACAGGGGAACTACGAGCAGTACTTC
.	few	TRBV19	TRBJ1-2	CASKAVTGLGYTF	TGTGCCAGTAAGGCCGTTACAGGGTTGGGCTACACCTTC
.	.	TRBV5-4	TRBJ2-7	CASSLIGYEQYF	TGTGCCAGCAGCTTGATCGGCTACGAGCAGTACTTC
.	.	TRBV30	TRBJ1-4	CAWSVRGEKLFF	TGTGCCTGGAGTGTACGGGGGGAAAAACTGTTTTTT
.	.	TRBV5-4	TRBJ2-5	CASSRRESRETQYF	TGTGCCAGCAGCCGCAGGGAATCCAGGGAGACCCAGTACTTC
TRBD2	once	TRBV5-1	TRBJ2-6	CASSSRGGAGANVLTF	TGCGCCAGCAGCTCCCGGGGGGGGGCTGGGGCCAACGTCCTGACTTTC
.	.	TRBV6-6	TRBJ2-7	CASSQNGQTNGEQYF	TGTGCCAGCAGCCAAAATGGACAGACGAATGGCGAGCAGTACTTC
.	.	TRBV6-5	TRBJ1-2	CASSRGSSYGYTF	TGTGCCAGCAGCCGAGGTTCTTCCTATGGCTACACCTTC
.	.	TRBV6-6	TRBJ1-2	CASSYAPDTYGYTF	TGTGCCAGCAGTTACGCCCCAGACACCTATGGCTACACCTTC
TRBD1	once	TRBV7-9	TRBJ2-3	CASSFGTGFLGSTDTQYF	TGTGCCAGCAGCTTCGGGACAGGGTTTCTGGGTAGCACAGATACGCAGTATTTT
.	.	TRBV25-1	TRBJ2-2	CASSEWGGVGFTGELFF	TGTGCCAGCAGTGAATGGGGCGGGGTAGGGTTTACCGGGGAGCTGTTTTTT
.	.	TRBV6-6	TRBJ1-1	CASSYSEGVTEAFF	TGTGCCAGCAGTTACTCAGAGGGGGTCACTGAAGCTTTCTTT
TRBD1	few	TRBV7-9	TRBJ2-2	CASAFDRAVGELFF	TGTGCCAGCGCCTTTGACAGGGCGGTCGGGGAGCTGTTTTTT
TRBD1	few	TRBV30	TRBJ1-6	CAWSPRQGFSPLHF	TGTGCCTGGAGTCCCCGACAGGGCTTTTCACCCCTCCACTTT
.	.	TRBV5-1	TRBJ1-5	CASSFGPDQPQHF	TGCGCCAGCAGCTTCGGTCCGGATCAGCCCCAGCATTTT
TRBD1	.	TRBV5-1	TRBJ1-5	CASSLGTGINQPQHF	TGCGCCAGCAGCTTGGGGACAGGGATCAATCAGCCCCAGCATTTT
.	.	TRBV7-9	TRBJ1-2	CASSATDYGYTF	TGTGCCAGCAGCGCCACTGACTATGGCTACACCTTC
TRBD1	.	TRBV7-6	TRBJ2-6	CASSRWTGSTSGANVLTF	TGTGCCAGCAGCCGATGGACAGGTTCGACTTCTGGGGCCAACGTCCTGACTTTC
.	.	TRBV5-1	TRBJ2-3	CASSLGPRTPTDTQYF	TGCGCCAGCAGCTTGGGCCCGAGGACTCCTACTGATACGCAGTATTTT
.	.	TRBV18	TRBJ1-2	CASSPVGWQGNYGYTF	TGTGCCAGCTCACCGGTAGGGTGGCAGGGCAACTATGGCTACACCTTC
.	.	TRBV4-1	TRBJ1-1	CASSQPAGVGKNTEAFF	TGCGCCAGCAGCCAACCGGCAGGTGTCGGTAAGAACACTGAAGCTTTCTTT
.	.	TRBV21-1	TRBJ2-7	CASSQGDRAYEQYF	TGTGCCAGCAGCCAGGGGGACAGAGCCTACGAGCAGTACTTC
.	.	TRBV9	TRBJ2-4	CASSVDLAKNIQYF	TGTGCCAGCAGCGTAGACTTAGCCAAAAACATTCAGTACTTC
.	.	TRBV19	TRBJ1-1	CASSPGTLNTEAFF	TGTGCCAGTAGTCCAGGGACACTGAACACTGAAGCTTTCTTT